Here is one T cell receptor beta chain with its context. This sample is drawn from a study of blood T cell repertoires in COVID-19. Background on the study: The cDNA or gDNA used as material had been derived from T cells, B-cell-depleted T cells, or PBMCs.

V was clipped by 9 bases and J by 7 bases, with 16 bases between them. Germline V lookup: CDR1 SGHDN, CDR2 FVKESK. The CDR3 has 13 residues. Sequencing used immunoSEQ multiplex PCR; TCRdb keeps in-frame clones, though not all of them. The sample holds over 200,000 clones, around 83% seen once. The V call is TRBV14, the J call TRBJ2-1; D is perhaps TRBD2 (6 bases). This TCR derives from a woman between 50 and 59 years old with acute or convalescent COVID-19. What was sequenced was peripheral blood. The DNA for the CDR3 is TGTGCCAGGAGGCGGCGGGAACCGAATGAGCAGTTCTTC. Amino acids: CARRRREPNEQFF.